This T cell receptor (beta chain) was captured in a study of blood T cell repertoires in COVID-19. This table comes from immunoSEQ multiplex PCR, and its TCRdb copy is limited to in-frame clones, with some not included. This table has almost 100,000 clones, approximately 89% appearing once. Trimming pared 8 bases from V and 4 bases from J, leaving 9 bases between. This CDR3 comprises 12 residues. Germline V gives CDR1 SGHTA, CDR2 FQGNSA. Sequences were obtained from peripheral blood. This TCR came from a man between 50 and 59 years old with acute or convalescent COVID-19. This chain uses TRBV7-2 with TRBJ1-5; D may be TRBD1 (5 bases). The CDR3 DNA reads as TGTGCCAGCGGGGCAGCGAATCAGCCCCAGCATTTT. Protein sequence: CASGAANQPQHF. The variable domain in full, completed from reference TRBV7-2 and TRBJ1-5, reads GAGVSQSPSNKVTEKGKDVELRCDPISGHTALYWYRQSLGQGLEFLIYFQGNSAPDKSGLPSDRFSAERTGGSVSTLTIQRTQQEDSAVYLCASGAANQPQHFGDGTRLSIL.